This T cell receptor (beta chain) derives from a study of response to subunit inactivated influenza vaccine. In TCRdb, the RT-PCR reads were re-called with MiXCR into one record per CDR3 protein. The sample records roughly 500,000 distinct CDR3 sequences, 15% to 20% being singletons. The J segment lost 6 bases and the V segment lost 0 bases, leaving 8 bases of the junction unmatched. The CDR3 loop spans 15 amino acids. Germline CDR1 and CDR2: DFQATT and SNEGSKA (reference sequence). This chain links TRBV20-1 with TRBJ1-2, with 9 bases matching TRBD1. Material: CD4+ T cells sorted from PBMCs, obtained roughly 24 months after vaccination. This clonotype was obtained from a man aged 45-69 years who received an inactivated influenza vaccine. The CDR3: CSARDKKWTGDGYTF. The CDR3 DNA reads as TGCAGTGCTAGAGATAAGAAGTGGACAGGGGATGGCTACACCTTC.